A single T cell receptor (beta chain) is shown here with its context. V lost 5 bases and J lost 1, with 10 bases in between. This CDR3 comprises 14 residues. Germline CDR1 is SGDLS and CDR2 is YYNGEE. These data belong to a study of shared T cell receptors in the human thymus. Measured with immunoSEQ multiplex PCR; TCRdb has only the in-frame clones, and not every one. Of some 760,000 clones listed, approximately 85% are singletons. These records were also assigned to another study, of human thymus T cells. This second report adds: The thymus tissue came from resections taken during corrective heart surgery. Thymic and blood repertoires appeared to display a bias in their usage of V and J genes.

The specimen was thymocytes. The rearrangement joins TRBV9 to TRBJ1-5, with D uncertain. This TCR derives from a girl in the first two years of life with a congenital heart defect. The DNA for the CDR3 is TGTGCCAGCAGTATAACATGGAGCAATCAGCCCCAGCATTTT. Protein sequence: CASSITWSNQPQHF. The whole variable domain, filled in from reference TRBV9 and TRBJ1-5, reads DSGVTQTPKHLITATGQRVTLRCSPRSGDLSVYWYQQSLDQGLQFLIQYYNGEERAKGNILERFSAQQFPDLHSELNLSSLELGDSALYFCASSITWSNQPQHFGDGTRLSIL.